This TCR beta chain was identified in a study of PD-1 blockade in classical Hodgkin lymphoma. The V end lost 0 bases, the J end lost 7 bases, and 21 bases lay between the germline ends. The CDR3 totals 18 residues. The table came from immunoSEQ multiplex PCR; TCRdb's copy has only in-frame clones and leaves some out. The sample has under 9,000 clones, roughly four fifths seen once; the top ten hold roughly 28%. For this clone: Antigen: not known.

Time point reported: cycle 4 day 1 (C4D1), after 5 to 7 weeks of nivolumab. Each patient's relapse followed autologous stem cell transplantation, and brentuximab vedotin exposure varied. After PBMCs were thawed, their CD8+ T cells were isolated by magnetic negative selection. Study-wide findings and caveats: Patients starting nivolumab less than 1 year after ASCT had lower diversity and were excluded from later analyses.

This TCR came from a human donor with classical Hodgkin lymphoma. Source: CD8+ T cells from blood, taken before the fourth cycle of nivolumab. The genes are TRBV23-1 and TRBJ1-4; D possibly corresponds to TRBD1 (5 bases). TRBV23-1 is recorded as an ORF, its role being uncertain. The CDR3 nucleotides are TGCGCCAGCAGTCAATCGGGCAGGGAAGATTTTTTGGGTGAAAAACTGTTTTTT. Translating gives CASSQSGREDFLGEKLFF.